This T cell receptor (beta chain) stems from a study of blood T cell repertoires in COVID-19. V gave up 4 bases and J gave up 4 bases; unmatched junction bases: 3. Germline V CDR1 and CDR2: LGHNA, YSLEER. CDR3 length: 14 amino acids. In the authors' methods: Quantification of nucleated cells was approximated via reference gene primer amplification. Data came from immunoSEQ multiplex PCR; TCRdb stores just in-frame clones and leaves some out. V, J and clone size are those of that table, while D and trimming were read from the DNA. The sample comprises roughly 330,000 clones, more than 70% of which are singletons, and about 5.2% rests with the top ten. This clone was observed a single time.

The sequence came from a woman younger than 45 who had recovered from COVID-19. The specimen sequenced was PBMCs or T cells enriched from blood (not recorded which). The chain recombines TRBV4-3 with TRBJ2-3; 9 bases are shared with TRBD2. CDR3 protein: CASSPSGDSDTQYF. Here the CDR3 DNA reads TGCGCCAGCAGCCCTAGCGGGGACTCAGATACGCAGTATTTT.